This TCR beta chain was sequenced in a study of T cell responses to AZD1222 COVID-19 vaccine (dated by TCRdb to the early 2020s). Looking at the study overall: AZD1222 recipients given second doses at about 4 weeks or at about 12 weeks were pooled, since spike-specific TCR depth and breadth were not found to differ between the two schedules. A total of just over 230 trial participants underwent TCR sequencing, of whom approximately 200 had received two doses of AZD1222 and some 26 had received two doses of the MenACWY control vaccine. Trial participants were enrolled into age subgroups of 18-55, 56-69 and 70-plus years, which contained about 150, 27 and 61 TCR-sequenced participants, respectively. Paper-wide results and their limitations: A significant rise in spike-specific TCR breadth and depth was observed after two AZD1222 doses relative to day 0 and relative to MenACWY recipients. Reportedly, almost half of the unique spike-specific TCRs recognized epitopes lying outside the regions that are mutated in the B.1.351 and B.1.1.7 variants. Because no samples from the day 14 peak response were available, repertoires could be characterized only after the peak T cell response. Conclusions about previously exposed vaccinees are limited, since just 6 or 7 AZD1222 recipients were seropositive for SARS-CoV-2 at baseline. Most participants were white British and females outnumbered males, and the authors suggested that clonal diversity may have been underestimated. The 56-69-year group was small, and its depth increase did not reach significance, likely because of low power. The whole spike protein was spanned by vaccine-associated CD4 TCRs, and dominant responses were seen in regions 160-218 and 743-854.

The V end loses 1 base and the J end loses 2 bases, and a stretch of 4 bases separates them. For CDR1 and CDR2, the germline V gene lists SNHLY and FYNNEI. Taken from cysteine to phenylalanine, the CDR3 has 13 residues. Solely the CDR3 DNA is kept, with 39 bases framed from the first base. This specimen's time point label, per the study, means: baseline before first vaccination. Samples from vaccinated people were obtained from the UK trials COV001 and COV002, which included a single-blind randomized controlled phase 2/3 trial of AZD1222 (ChAdOx1 nCoV-19) in healthy adults. For TCRbeta chain sequencing, PBMC samples from trial participants were taken at day 0 and at day 28 after the second dose. In the case of this clone: What antigen it recognizes has not been identified. There are no base qualities to consult, and no much larger clone falls within one base.

The CDR3 regions of human TCRbeta chains were analyzed by immunosequencing. The authors' analysis ran thus. Repertoire TCRs were checked for matches against a reference library of SARS-CoV-2-specific TCRs that had been generated using the MIRA antigen-specificity platform. Breadth meant the fraction of unique TCRs that were SARS-CoV-2-associated, whereas depth meant the fraction of total T cells that were SARS-CoV-2-associated. Using the MIRA data, each spike-specific TCR was mapped to the spike region that the TCR reacts to and placed in a CD4 or CD8 class. Log10-transformed breadth and depth values were compared by one-way ANOVA with Sidak's multiple comparisons tests. Sourced from immuneACCESS, this table was stored by TCRdb with only in-frame sequences that have V and J called. A share of the clones is absent; for the studies checked, an unresolved V gene accounts for under half, and the remainder has no known explanation. The V and J calls and clone size were taken over from that table, and D and trimming were inferred from the DNA. Across this sample there are 100,000 to 110,000 clones, with 88% seen only once. The leading ten clones occupy around 2% of the sample.

The specimen comprised peripheral blood, sampled on day 0 of AZD1222 vaccination. The sequence was obtained from an adult in good health. In this chain, TRBV2 is recombined with TRBJ2-3; no D gene can be assigned with confidence. The CDR3: CASSEDFTDTQYF. DNA sequence: TGTGCCAGCAGTGAAGACTTCACAGATACGCAGTATTTT. The reference TRBV2 and TRBJ2-3 proteins fill in what lies around the CDR3, so the full variable domain reads EPEVTQTPSHQVTQMGQEVILRCVPISNHLYFYWYRQILGQKVEFLVSFYNNEISEKSEIFDDQFSVERPDGSNFTLKIRSTKLEDSAMYFCASSEDFTDTQYFGPGTRLTVL.